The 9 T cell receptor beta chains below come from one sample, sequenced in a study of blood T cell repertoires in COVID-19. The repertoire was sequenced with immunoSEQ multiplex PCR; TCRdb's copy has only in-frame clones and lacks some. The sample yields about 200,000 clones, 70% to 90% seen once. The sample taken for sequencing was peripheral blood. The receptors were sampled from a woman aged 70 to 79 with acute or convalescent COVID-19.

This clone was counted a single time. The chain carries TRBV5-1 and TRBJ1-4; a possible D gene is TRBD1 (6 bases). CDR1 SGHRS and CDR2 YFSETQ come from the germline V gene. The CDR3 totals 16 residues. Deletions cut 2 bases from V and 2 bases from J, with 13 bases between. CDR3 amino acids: CASSFIPTGTNEKLFF. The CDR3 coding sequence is TGCGCCAGCAGCTTTATACCAACAGGGACTAATGAAAAACTGTTTTTT.

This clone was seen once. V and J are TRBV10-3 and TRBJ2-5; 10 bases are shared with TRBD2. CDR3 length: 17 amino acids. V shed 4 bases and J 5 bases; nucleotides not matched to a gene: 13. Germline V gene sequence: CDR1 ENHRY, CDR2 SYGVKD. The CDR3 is CAISVAAGGPVNETQYF. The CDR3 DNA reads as TGTGCCATCAGTGTTGCAGCGGGAGGGCCGGTCAATGAGACCCAGTACTTC.

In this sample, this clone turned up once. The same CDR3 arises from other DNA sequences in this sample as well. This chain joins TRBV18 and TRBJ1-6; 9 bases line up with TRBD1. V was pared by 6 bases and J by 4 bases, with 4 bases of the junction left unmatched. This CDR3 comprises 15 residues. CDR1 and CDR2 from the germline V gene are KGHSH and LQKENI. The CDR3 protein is CASSPGQGYNSPLHF. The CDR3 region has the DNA TGTGCCAGCTCTCCGGGACAGGGATATAATTCACCCCTCCACTTT.

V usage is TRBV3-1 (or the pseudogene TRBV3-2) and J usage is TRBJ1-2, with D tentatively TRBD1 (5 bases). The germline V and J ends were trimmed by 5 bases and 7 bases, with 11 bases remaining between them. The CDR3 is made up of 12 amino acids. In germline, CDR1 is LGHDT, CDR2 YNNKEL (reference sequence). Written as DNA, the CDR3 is TGTGCCAGCAGCTTCAAACAGGCTGGCTACACCTTC. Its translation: CASSFKQAGYTF.

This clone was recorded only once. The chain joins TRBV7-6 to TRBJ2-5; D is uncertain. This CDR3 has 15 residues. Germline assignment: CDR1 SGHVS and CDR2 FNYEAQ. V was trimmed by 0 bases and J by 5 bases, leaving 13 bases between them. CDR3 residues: CASSLAHEVFETQYF. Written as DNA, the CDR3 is TGTGCCAGCAGCTTAGCGCACGAGGTTTTTGAGACCCAGTACTTC.

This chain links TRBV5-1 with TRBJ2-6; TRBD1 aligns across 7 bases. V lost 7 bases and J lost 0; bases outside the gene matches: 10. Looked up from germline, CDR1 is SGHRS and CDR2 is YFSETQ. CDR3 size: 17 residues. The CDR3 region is CASRTGTAGSGANVLTF. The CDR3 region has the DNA TGCGCCAGCCGGACCGGGACAGCCGGCTCTGGGGCCAACGTCCTGACTTTC.

The CDR3 sequence is CASSFGQDYGYTF. CDR3 nucleotides: TGTGCCAGCAGTTTCGGACAAGACTATGGCTACACCTTC. The chain links TRBV28 to TRBJ1-2, with D possibly being TRBD1 (5 bases). Trimming removed 3 bases from V and 3 bases from J, with 8 bases in between. CDR1 is MDHEN and CDR2 is SYDVKM in the germline V gene. This CDR3 has 13 amino acids.

This CDR3 is CASSLGGRDYNEQFF. The CDR3 coding sequence is TGTGCCAGCAGCTTGGGAGGGCGCGACTACAATGAGCAGTTCTTC. This sequence joins TRBV5-6 and TRBJ2-1; perhaps TRBD2 as D (5 bases). CDR3 size: 15 residues. Trimming removed 0 bases from V and 3 bases from J, with 10 bases in between. Germline CDR1 is SGHDT and CDR2 is YYEEEE.

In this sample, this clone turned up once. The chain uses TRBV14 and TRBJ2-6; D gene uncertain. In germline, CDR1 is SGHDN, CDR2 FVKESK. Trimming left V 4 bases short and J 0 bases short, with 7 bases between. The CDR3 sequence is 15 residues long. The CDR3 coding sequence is TGTGCCAGCAGCCCGAGATCCTCTGGGGCCAACGTCCTGACTTTC. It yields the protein CASSPRSSGANVLTF.